A single sample is the source of the 20 T cell receptor beta chains below, sequenced in a study of Ad26.COV2.S vaccination and SARS-CoV-2 variants. The protocol was immunoSEQ multiplex PCR, while the TCRdb copy is restricted to in-frame clones and leaves out a portion. The table records about 400,000 clones, about 83% of them present only once. This sample's treatment: about 20 received Ad26.COV2.S at low or high dose, single or two shots; about 5 received placebo; per-sample allocation not given. Samples analyzed were those drawn on day 63 after the first vaccine or placebo injection. The material sequenced was peripheral blood, taken in a trial of Ad26.COV2.S vaccine versus placebo. The receptors stem from a person between 18 and 65 years old who received the Ad26.COV2.S COVID-19 vaccine or a placebo.

This clone was observed a single time. This sequence joins TRBV4-1 and TRBJ2-3, with 15 bases lining up with TRBD2. The CDR3 is 19 amino acids. The junction had 11 bases not matched to a gene; V was cut back by 2 bases and J by 5 bases. Germline V lookup: CDR1 MGHRA, CDR2 YSYEKL. The CDR3 nucleotides are TGCGCCAGCAGCCAATCGATGGGGACTAGCGGGGGGCGGCGAGATACGCAGTATTTT. Protein sequence: CASSQSMGTSGGRRDTQYF.

The rearrangement uses TRBV10-1 and TRBJ2-7, with 7 bases fitting TRBD1. V was clipped by 8 bases and J by 3 bases; unmatched bases: 1. CDR3 length equals 11 residues. Germline V gives CDR1 WNHNN, CDR2 SYGVQD (reference sequence). Here the CDR3 reads CASYRGYEQYF. The CDR3 nucleotides read TGCGCCAGCTACAGGGGCTACGAGCAGTACTTC.

The chain joins TRBV14 to TRBJ2-3, with TRBD1 matching 8 bases. J lost 4 bases, V lost 0 bases, and 9 bases had no gene match. Germline CDR1 and CDR2: SGHDN and FVKESK. This CDR3 is built from 17 residues. CDR3 residues: CASSQDWGTGLSDTQYF. Written as DNA, the CDR3 is TGTGCCAGCAGCCAAGATTGGGGGACAGGTCTTTCAGATACGCAGTATTTT.

The chain joins TRBV5-5 to TRBJ1-2; D is uncertain. CDR1 and CDR2 from the germline V gene are SGHKS and YYEKEE (reference sequence). Trimming pared 3 bases from V and 0 bases from J, leaving 12 bases between. The CDR3 has 15 amino acids. The CDR3 reads CASSSGPLANYGYTF. The CDR3 DNA sequence: TGTGCCAGCAGCTCTGGACCGCTAGCTAACTATGGCTACACCTTC.

A few counts support this clone. The chain employs TRBV4-3 and TRBJ2-6; the D call may be TRBD1 or TRBD2 (5 bases each). The CDR3 consists of 19 residues. In germline, CDR1 is LGHNA, CDR2 YSLEER. The V end was cut by 1 base, the J end by 1 base, with 17 bases between. The CDR3 DNA follows: TGCGCCAGCAGCCAAGGGGGGACCTCCTGGACGTCTGGGGCCAACGTCCTGACTTTC. This encodes CASSQGGTSWTSGANVLTF.

This clone was observed a handful of times. The V call is TRBV7-3, the J call TRBJ2-1; D gene uncertain. Germline CDR1 and CDR2: SGHTA and FQGTGA. This CDR3 comprises 15 residues. Trimming shortened V by 0 bases and J by 1 base, and 7 bases separated the two germline ends. The CDR3 sequence is CASSLTPGSYNEQFF. In DNA form, the CDR3 reads TGTGCCAGCAGCTTAACGCCCGGGTCCTACAATGAGCAGTTCTTC.

This clone was seen a single time. The genes are TRBV27 and TRBJ2-5; 8 positions agree with TRBD1. The trim removed 5 bases at V and 0 bases at J, leaving 8 bases unmatched. The CDR3 spans 16 residues. The germline gives CDR1 MNHEY, CDR2 SMNVEV (reference sequence). The CDR3 sequence is CASSLQGVLYQETQYF. The CDR3 coding sequence is TGTGCCAGCAGTCTACAGGGGGTGCTTTACCAAGAGACCCAGTACTTC.

The CDR3 protein is CASGLVLGPINYFQFF. In DNA, the CDR3 is TGTGCTAGTGGTTTGGTACTAGGCCCCATCAATTATTTTCAGTTCTTC. The genes are TRBV12-5 and TRBJ2-1; D is possibly TRBD2 (5 bases). This CDR3 spans 16 amino acids. Trimming cost V 0 bases and J 13 bases, with 22 bases left between them. Per the germline V gene, CDR1 is LGHNT and CDR2 is FRNRAP. The whole variable domain, filled in from reference TRBV12-5 and TRBJ2-1, reads DARVTQTPRHKVTEMGQEVTMRCQPILGHNTVFWYRQTMMQGLELLAYFRNRAPLDDSGMPKDRFSAEMPDATLATLKIQPSEPRDSAVYFCASGLVLGPINYFQFFGPGTRLTVL.

This clone was counted a single time. V and J are TRBV18 and TRBJ1-5; 7 positions agree with TRBD1. The length of the CDR3 is 15 residues. V was pared by 2 bases and J by 3 bases, with 4 bases of the junction left unmatched. Germline values: CDR1 KGHSH, CDR2 LQKENI. DNA for the CDR3: TGTGCCAGCTCACCAAGACAGGGAAACAATCAGCCCCAGCATTTT. Protein sequence: CASSPRQGNNQPQHF.

The chain carries TRBV6-5 and TRBJ2-7, with D unresolved. The CDR3 is 15 residues long. The germline CDR1 and CDR2 sequences are MNHEY and SVGAGI. V was cut by 3 bases and J by 0 bases, with 12 bases left in between. The CDR3 here is CASSYEPFPSYEQYF. DNA of the CDR3: TGTGCCAGCAGTTATGAGCCATTCCCCTCCTACGAGCAGTACTTC.

The DNA of the CDR3 is TGTGCCAGCAAAGCAGGGGTATCCTACAATGAGCAGTTCTTC. This translates into CASKAGVSYNEQFF. The rearrangement links TRBV2 to TRBJ2-1; a weak D match, TRBD1 (6 bases). Trimming took 7 bases from V and 1 from J, leaving 11 bases between them. CDR1 SNHLY and CDR2 FYNNEI come from the germline V gene. CDR3 length equals 14 residues.

The rearrangement joins TRBV29-1 to TRBJ1-1; tentative D call: TRBD1 (5 bases). From germline, CDR1 is SQVTM and CDR2 ANQGSEA. V was clipped by 4 bases and J by 1 base, with 10 bases between them. This CDR3 has 13 amino acids. CDR3 region: CSVGQGENTEAFF. The CDR3 DNA sequence: TGCAGCGTTGGGCAGGGAGAGAACACTGAAGCTTTCTTT. The variable domain in full, with the rest retrieved from reference TRBV29-1 and TRBJ1-1, is SAVISQKPSRDICQRGTSLTIQCQVDSQVTMMFWYRQQPGQSLTLIATANQGSEATYESGFVIDKFPISRPNLTFSTLTVSNMSPEDSSIYLCSVGQGENTEAFFGQGTRLTVV.

The rearrangement uses TRBV2 and TRBJ2-5; 8 positions match TRBD2. Germline loops: CDR1 SNHLY, CDR2 FYNNEI. This CDR3 region has 15 residues. The J segment lost 7 bases and the V segment lost 10 bases, leaving 17 bases of the junction unmatched. The CDR3 is CATGRDSVPGGTQYF. The CDR3 nucleotides are TGTGCCACCGGGAGGGACTCGGTCCCGGGTGGGACCCAGTACTTC.

The chain combines TRBV7-9 with TRBJ1-1; D is possibly TRBD1 (5 bases). Per germline, CDR1 SEHNR and CDR2 FQNEAQ (reference sequence). The CDR3 has 14 residues. Trimming cost V 4 bases and J 1 base, with 10 bases left between them. CDR3: CASSSEGRNTEAFF. The CDR3 DNA is TGTGCCAGCAGCTCGGAGGGGAGGAACACTGAAGCTTTCTTT. The variable domain in full, with the rest retrieved from reference TRBV7-9 and TRBJ1-1, is DTGVSQNPRHKITKRGQNVTFRCDPISEHNRLYWYRQTLGQGPEFLTYFQNEAQLEKSRLLSDRFSAERPKGSFSTLEIQRTEQGDSAMYLCASSSEGRNTEAFFGQGTRLTVV.

The rearrangement joins TRBV18 to TRBJ2-5; 10 positions match TRBD2. Losses at the gene ends were 1 base for V and 1 base for J; bases not matched to a gene: 3. The CDR3 runs 16 residues. Germline CDR1 reads KGHSH; CDR2 reads LQKENI. This CDR3 is CASSPRLAGAQETQYF. The CDR3 bases are TGTGCCAGCTCACCACGCCTAGCGGGGGCCCAAGAGACCCAGTACTTC.

The chain recombines TRBV5-8 with TRBJ2-1; 13 bases are a match to TRBD2. Germline V CDR1 and CDR2: SGHTS, YDEGEE. Unmatched junction bases numbered 6, after V lost 4 bases and J lost 8 bases. This CDR3 spans 15 amino acids. The CDR3 spells CASSPGLAGTYEQFF. CDR3 nucleotide sequence: TGTGCCAGCAGCCCGGGACTAGCGGGGACGTATGAGCAGTTCTTC.

J is TRBJ1-4 and V is TRBV7-9; 12 positions match TRBD1. V lost 3 bases, J lost 8 bases, and 4 bases stayed unmatched. There are 15 residues in the CDR3. Germline CDR1 is SEHNR and CDR2 is FQNEAQ (reference sequence). This CDR3 reads CASSLGTGGAEKLFF. CDR3 in DNA: TGTGCCAGCAGCTTGGGGACAGGGGGCGCCGAAAAACTGTTTTTT.

V is TRBV7-9 and J is TRBJ1-2; D is perhaps TRBD1 (5 bases). Trimming left V 5 bases short and J 8 bases short, with 12 bases between. Germline lookup yields CDR1 SEHNR and CDR2 FQNEAQ (reference sequence). This CDR3 comprises 12 residues. DNA of the CDR3: TGTGCCAGCAGCGGCAGGGAGAAGGGCTACACCTTC. As protein: CASSGREKGYTF.

The chain is built from TRBV18 and TRBJ2-5, with D perhaps matching TRBD1 or TRBD2 (6 bases each). V gave up 4 bases and J gave up 3 bases, with 12 bases separating them. The CDR3 loop spans 14 amino acids. The germline gives CDR1 KGHSH, CDR2 LQKENI. Written as DNA, the CDR3 is TGTGCCAGCTCACTTCACAGGGAGGAAGAGACCCAGTACTTC. Its translation is CASSLHREEETQYF.

The rearrangement links TRBV27 to TRBJ2-5; 8 bases line up with TRBD1. This CDR3 spans 14 amino acids. Trimming cost V 6 bases and J 7 bases; bases outside gene matches: 10. Looked up from germline, CDR1 is MNHEY and CDR2 is SMNVEV (reference sequence). The CDR3 DNA reads TGTGCCAGCAGCACTGGACAGGGATACGGGACCCAGTACTTC. Translation: CASSTGQGYGTQYF.